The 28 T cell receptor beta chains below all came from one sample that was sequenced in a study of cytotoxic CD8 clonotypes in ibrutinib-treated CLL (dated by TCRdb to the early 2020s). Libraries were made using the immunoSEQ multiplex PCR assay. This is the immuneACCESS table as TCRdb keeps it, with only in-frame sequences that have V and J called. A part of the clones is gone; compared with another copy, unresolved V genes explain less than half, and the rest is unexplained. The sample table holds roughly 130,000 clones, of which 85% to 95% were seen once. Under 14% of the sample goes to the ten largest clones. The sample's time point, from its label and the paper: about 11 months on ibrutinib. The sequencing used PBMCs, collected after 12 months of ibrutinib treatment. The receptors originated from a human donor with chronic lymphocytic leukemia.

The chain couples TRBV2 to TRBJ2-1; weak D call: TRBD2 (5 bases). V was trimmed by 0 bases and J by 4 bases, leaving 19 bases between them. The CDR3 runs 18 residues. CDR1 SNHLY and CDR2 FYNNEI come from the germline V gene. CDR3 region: CASSEAGLEGLRYNEQFF. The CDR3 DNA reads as TGTGCCAGCAGTGAAGCCGGACTCGAGGGCCTGAGGTACAATGAGCAGTTCTTC.

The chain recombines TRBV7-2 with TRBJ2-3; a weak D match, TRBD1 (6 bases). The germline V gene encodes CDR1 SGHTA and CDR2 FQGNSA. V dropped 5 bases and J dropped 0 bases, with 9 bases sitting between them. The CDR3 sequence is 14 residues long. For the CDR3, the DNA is TGTGCCAGCAGCATCAGGGGTAGCACAGATACGCAGTATTTT. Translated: CASSIRGSTDTQYF.

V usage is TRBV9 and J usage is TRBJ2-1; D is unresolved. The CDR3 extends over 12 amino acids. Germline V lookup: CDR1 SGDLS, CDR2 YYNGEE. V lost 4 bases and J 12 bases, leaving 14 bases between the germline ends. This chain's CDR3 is CASSPSLERQFF. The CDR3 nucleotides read TGTGCCAGCAGCCCAAGTCTAGAGAGGCAGTTCTTC.

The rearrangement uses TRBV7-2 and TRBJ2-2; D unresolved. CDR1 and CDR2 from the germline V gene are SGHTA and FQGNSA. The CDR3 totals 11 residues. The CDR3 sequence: CASHRSGELFF. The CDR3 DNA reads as TGTGCTTCGCATCGGTCCGGGGAGCTGTTTTTT.

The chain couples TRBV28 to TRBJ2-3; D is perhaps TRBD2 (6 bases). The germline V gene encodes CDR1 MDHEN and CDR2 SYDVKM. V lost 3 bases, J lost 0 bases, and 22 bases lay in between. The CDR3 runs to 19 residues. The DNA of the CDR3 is TGTGCCAGCAGTTTCAGCCCGTCGCGGTGGGGGGAAAGCACAGATACGCAGTATTTT. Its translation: CASSFSPSRWGESTDTQYF. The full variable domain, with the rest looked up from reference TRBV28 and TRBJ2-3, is DVKVTQSSRYLVKRTGEKVFLECVQDMDHENMFWYRQDPGLGLRLIYFSYDVKMKEKGDIPEGYSVSREKKERFSLILESASTNQTSMYLCASSFSPSRWGESTDTQYFGPGTRLTVL.

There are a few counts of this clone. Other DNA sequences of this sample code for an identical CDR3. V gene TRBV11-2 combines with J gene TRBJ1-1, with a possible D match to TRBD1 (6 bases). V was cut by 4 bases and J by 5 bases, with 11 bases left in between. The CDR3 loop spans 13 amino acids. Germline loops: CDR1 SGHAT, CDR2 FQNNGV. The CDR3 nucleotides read TGTGCCAGCAGCTCCCAAGGGGGAACTGAAGCTTTCTTT. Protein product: CASSSQGGTEAFF.

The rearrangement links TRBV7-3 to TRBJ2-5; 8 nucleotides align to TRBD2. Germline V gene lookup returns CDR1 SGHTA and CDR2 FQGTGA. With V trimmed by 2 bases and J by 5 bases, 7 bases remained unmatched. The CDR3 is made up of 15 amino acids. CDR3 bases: TGTGCCAGCAGCTTAGGGACTAGGATCGGTGAGACCCAGTACTTC. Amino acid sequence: CASSLGTRIGETQYF.

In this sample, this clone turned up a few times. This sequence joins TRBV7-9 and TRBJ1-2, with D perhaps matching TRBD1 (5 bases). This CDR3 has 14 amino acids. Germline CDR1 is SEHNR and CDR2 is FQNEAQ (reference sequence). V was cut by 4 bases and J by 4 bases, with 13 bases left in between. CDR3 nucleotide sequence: TGTGCCAGCAGCTCCCACTCAGGGAGCTATGGCTACACCTTC. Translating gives CASSSHSGSYGYTF.

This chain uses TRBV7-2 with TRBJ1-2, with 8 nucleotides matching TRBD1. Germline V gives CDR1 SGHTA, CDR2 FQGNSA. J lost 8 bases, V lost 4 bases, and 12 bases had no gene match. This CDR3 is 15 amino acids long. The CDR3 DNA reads TGTGCCAGCAGCTCAAAAGCGACAGGGGTGACGGGCTACACCTTC. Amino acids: CASSSKATGVTGYTF.

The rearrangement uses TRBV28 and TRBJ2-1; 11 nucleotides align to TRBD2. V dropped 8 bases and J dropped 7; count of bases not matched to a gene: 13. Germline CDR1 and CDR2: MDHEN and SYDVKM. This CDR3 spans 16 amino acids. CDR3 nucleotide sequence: TGTGCCAGCGGAACGACCAGGTCTAGCGGGAGGAATGAGCAGTTCTTC. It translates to CASGTTRSSGRNEQFF.

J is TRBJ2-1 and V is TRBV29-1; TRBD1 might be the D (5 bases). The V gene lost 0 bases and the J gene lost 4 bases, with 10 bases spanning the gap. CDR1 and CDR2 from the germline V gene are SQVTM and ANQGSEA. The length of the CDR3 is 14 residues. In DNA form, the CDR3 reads TGCAGCGTTGAAGATCTGGCAGGGTACAATGAGCAGTTCTTC. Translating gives CSVEDLAGYNEQFF.

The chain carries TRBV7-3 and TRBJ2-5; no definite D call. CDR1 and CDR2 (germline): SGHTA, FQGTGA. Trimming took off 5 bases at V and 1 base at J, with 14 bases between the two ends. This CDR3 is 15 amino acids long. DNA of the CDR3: TGTGCCAGCAGCCCCACACCAGGTTCCCAAGAGACCCAGTACTTC. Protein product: CASSPTPGSQETQYF.

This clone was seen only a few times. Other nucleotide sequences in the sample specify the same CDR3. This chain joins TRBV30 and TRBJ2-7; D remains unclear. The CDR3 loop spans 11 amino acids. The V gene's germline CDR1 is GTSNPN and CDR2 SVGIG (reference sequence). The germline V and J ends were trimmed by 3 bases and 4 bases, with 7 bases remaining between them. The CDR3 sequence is CAWSGTYEQYF. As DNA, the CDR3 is TGTGCCTGGAGCGGAACTTACGAGCAGTACTTC.

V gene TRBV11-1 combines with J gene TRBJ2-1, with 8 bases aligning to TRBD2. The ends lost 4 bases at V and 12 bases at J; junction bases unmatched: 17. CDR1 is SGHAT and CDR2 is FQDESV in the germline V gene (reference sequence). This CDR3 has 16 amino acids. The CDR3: CASSSLEAGGESWQFF. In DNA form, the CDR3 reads TGTGCCAGCAGCTCCTTGGAGGCGGGAGGCGAAAGTTGGCAGTTCTTC.

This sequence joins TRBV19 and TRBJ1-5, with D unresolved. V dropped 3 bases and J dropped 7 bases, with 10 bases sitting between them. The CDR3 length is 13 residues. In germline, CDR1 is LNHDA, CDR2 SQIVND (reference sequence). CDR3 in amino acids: CASSMGGQQPQHF. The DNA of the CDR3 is TGTGCCAGTAGTATGGGAGGGCAACAGCCCCAGCATTTT.

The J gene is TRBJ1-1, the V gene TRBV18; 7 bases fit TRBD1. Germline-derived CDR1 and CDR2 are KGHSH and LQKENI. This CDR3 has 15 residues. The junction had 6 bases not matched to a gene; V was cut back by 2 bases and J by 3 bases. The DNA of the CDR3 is TGTGCCAGCTCACCAACGACAGGGCTCCACACTGAAGCTTTCTTT. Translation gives CASSPTTGLHTEAFF.

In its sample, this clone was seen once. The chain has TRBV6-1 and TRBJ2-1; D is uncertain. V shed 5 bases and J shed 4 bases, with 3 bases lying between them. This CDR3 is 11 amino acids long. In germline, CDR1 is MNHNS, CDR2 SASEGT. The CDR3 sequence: CASSTYNEQFF. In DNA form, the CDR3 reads TGTGCCAGCAGTACGTACAATGAGCAGTTCTTC.

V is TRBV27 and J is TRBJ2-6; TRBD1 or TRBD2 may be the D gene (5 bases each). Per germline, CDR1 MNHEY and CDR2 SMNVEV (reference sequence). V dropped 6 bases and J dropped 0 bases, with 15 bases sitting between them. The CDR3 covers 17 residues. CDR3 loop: CASRSSGRGSGANVLTF. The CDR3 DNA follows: TGTGCCAGCAGATCATCGGGACGGGGCTCTGGGGCCAACGTCCTGACTTTC.

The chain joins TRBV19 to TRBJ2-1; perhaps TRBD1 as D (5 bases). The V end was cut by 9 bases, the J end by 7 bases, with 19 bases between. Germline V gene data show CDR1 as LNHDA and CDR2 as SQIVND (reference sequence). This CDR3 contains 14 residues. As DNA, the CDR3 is TGTGCCAGCATTAGTAGGAAGGGGAAGAATGAGCAGTTCTTC. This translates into CASISRKGKNEQFF.

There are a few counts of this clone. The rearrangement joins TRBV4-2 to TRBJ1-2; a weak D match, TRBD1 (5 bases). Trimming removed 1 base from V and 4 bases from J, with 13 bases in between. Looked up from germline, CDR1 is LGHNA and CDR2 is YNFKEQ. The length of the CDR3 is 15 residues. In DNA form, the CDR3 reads TGTGCCAGCAGCCAAGTTCAGGGTGGCGGCTATGGCTACACCTTC. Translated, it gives CASSQVQGGGYGYTF.

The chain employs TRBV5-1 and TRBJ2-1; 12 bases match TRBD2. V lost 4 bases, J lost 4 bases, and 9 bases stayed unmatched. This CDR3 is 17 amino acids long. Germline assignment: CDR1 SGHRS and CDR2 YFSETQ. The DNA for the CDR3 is TGCGCCAGCAGCCTGGCTAGCGGGAGGGATTTTTACAATGAGCAGTTCTTC. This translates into CASSLASGRDFYNEQFF.

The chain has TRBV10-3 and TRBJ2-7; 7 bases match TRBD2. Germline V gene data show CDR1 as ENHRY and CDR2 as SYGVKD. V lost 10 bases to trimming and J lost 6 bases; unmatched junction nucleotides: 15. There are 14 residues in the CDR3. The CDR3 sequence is CATHSSGPGGEQYF. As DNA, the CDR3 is TGTGCCACCCACTCGTCCGGGCCGGGGGGCGAGCAGTACTTC.

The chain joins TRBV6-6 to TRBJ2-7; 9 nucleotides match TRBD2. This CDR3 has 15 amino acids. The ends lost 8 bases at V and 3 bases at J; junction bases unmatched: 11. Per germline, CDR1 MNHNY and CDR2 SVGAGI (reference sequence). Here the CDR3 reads CASADTGTSIYEQYF. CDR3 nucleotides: TGTGCCAGCGCCGACACCGGGACTAGCATCTACGAGCAGTACTTC.

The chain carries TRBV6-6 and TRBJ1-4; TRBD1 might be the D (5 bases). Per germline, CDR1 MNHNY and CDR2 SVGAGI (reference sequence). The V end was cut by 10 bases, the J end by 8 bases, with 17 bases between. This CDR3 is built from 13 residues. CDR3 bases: TGTGCCACCCAAGACAGTCTGGGGGAAAAACTGTTTTTT. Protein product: CATQDSLGEKLFF.

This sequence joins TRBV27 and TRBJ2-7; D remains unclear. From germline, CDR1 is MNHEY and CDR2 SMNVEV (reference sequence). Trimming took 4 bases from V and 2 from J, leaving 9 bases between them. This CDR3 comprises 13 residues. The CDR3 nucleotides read TGTGCCAGCAGTTCCACAATAACCTACGAGCAGTACTTC. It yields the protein CASSSTITYEQYF.

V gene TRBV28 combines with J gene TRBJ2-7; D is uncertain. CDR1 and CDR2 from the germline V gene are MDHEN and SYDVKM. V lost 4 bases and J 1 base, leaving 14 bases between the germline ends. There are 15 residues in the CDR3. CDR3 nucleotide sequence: TGTGCCAGCAGTTCGCCGTCGACATATTCCTACGAGCAGTACTTC. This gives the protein CASSSPSTYSYEQYF.

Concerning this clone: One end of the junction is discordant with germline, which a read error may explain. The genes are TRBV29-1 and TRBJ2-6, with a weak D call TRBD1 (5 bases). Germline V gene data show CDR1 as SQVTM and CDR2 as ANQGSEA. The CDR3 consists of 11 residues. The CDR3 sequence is CSVVGANVLIF. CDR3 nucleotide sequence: TGCAGCGTTGTTGGGGCCAACGTCCTGATTTTC.

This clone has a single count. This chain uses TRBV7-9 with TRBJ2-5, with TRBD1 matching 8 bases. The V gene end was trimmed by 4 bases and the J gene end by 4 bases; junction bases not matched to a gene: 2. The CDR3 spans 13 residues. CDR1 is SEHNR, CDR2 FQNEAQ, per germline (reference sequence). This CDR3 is CASSSRGRETQYF. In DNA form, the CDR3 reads TGTGCCAGCAGCTCCAGGGGGCGAGAGACCCAGTACTTC.